This TCR beta chain was sequenced during a study of blood T cell repertoires in COVID-19. Study-level information: PBMCs, B-cell-depleted T cells, or T cells were the source of the cDNA or gDNA that made up the material.

V gave up 1 base and J gave up 0 bases; unmatched junction bases: 6. The CDR3 sequence is 19 residues long. Per germline, CDR1 MNHEY and CDR2 SMNVEV (reference sequence). Using immunoSEQ multiplex PCR, the repertoire was profiled, and TCRdb retains in-frame clones only, with some absent. The sample yields around 76,000 clones, 70% to 85% seen once. The gene calls are TRBV27 and TRBJ2-2; TRBD1 aligns across 12 bases. Material for sequencing was peripheral blood. This receptor was taken from a woman in her seventies with acute or convalescent COVID-19. CDR3: CASSLLGQGAGPNTGELFF. The CDR3 DNA sequence: TGTGCCAGCAGTTTATTGGGACAGGGGGCAGGGCCGAACACCGGGGAGCTGTTTTTT.